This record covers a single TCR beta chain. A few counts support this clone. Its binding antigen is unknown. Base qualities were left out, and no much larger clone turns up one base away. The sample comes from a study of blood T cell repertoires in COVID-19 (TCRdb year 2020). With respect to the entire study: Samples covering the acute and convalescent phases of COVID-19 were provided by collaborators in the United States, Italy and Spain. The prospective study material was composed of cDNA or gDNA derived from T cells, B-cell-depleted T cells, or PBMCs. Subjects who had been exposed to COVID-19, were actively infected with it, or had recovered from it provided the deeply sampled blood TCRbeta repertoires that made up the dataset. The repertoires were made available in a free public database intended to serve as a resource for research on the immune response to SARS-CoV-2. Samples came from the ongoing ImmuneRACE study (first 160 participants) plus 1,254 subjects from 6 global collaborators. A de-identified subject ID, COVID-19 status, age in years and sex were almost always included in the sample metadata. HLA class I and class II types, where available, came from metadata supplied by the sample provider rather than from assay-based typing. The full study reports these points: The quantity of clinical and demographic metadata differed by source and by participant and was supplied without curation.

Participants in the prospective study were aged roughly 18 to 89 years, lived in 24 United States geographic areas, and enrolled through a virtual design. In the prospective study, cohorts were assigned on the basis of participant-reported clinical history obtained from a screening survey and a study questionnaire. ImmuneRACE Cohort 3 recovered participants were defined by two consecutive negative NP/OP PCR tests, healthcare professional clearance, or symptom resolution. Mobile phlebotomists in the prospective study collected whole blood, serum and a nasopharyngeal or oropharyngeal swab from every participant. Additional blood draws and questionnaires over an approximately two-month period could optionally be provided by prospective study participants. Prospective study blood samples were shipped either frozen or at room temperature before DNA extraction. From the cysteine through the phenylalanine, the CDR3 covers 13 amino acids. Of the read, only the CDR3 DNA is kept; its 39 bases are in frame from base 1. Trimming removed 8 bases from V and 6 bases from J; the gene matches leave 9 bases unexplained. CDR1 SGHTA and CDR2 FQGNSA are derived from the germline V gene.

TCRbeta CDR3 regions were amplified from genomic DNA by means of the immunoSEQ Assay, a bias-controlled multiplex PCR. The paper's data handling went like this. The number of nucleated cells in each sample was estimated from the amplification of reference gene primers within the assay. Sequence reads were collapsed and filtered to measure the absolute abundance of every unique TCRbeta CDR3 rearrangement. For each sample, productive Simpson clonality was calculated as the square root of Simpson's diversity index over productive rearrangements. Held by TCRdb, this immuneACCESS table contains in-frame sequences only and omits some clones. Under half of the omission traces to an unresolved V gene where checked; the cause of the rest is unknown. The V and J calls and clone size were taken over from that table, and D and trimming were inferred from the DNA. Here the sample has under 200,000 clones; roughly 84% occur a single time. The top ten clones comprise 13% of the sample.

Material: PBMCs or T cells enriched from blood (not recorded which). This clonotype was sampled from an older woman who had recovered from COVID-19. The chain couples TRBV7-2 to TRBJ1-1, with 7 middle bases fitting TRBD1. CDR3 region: CASLDRVKAEAFF. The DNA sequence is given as TGTGCCAGCCTCGACAGGGTTAAGGCTGAAGCTTTCTTT.